This T cell receptor beta chain was identified in a study of T-cell reconstitution after alpha-beta-depleted transplantation in children. Germline V lookup: CDR1 SGHRS, CDR2 YFSETQ. With V trimmed by 4 bases and J by 6 bases, 7 bases remained unmatched. There are 14 residues in the CDR3. A few counts support this clonotype. TCRbeta library construction was performed incorporating unique molecular identifiers. TCRdb re-derived calls from the PCR reads in MiXCR, one entry per CDR3 protein. The table includes 500,000 or so distinct CDR3 sequences, over 25% detected once. The rearrangement links TRBV5-1 to TRBJ2-3, with 8 bases identical to TRBD1. The TCR sequence derives from a human donor who donated a stem cell graft to a child with aplastic anemia. The sample here was PBMCs from the stem cell graft donor, taken from the stem cell graft. The CDR3 loop reads CASSGQGFGDTQYF. The CDR3, as DNA: TGCGCCAGCAGCGGACAGGGTTTCGGGGATACGCAGTATTTT.